The 5 T cell receptor beta chains presented below share a single source sample, sequenced in a study of early T cells in non-severe SARS-CoV-2 infection. TCRdb processed the 5' RACE reads anew with MiXCR; each CDR3 protein has one entry. This sample has 55,000 to 85,000 distinct CDR3 sequences, with approximately 12% found just once. The specimen was whole blood. All receptors come from an adult who was a healthcare worker with PCR-confirmed SARS-CoV-2 infection or an uninfected control (not recorded which).

This chain uses TRBV20-1 with TRBJ2-3; D may be TRBD2 (6 bases). The CDR3 has 11 residues. Trimming stripped 5 bases from V and 7 bases from J, with 10 bases between. Germline assignment: CDR1 DFQATT and CDR2 SNEGSKA (reference sequence). As DNA, the CDR3 is TGCAGTGCTTTTAGCGGTAATACGCAGTATTTT. This translates into CSAFSGNTQYF.

This clonotype was counted only a few times. The rearrangement joins TRBV6-1 to TRBJ2-1, with TRBD1 matching over 9 bases. The ends lost 6 bases at V and 6 bases at J; junction bases unmatched: 3. The CDR3 has 13 amino acids. The germline V gene encodes CDR1 MNHNS and CDR2 SASEGT. CDR3 loop: CASSRDRANEQFF. CDR3 nucleotides: TGTGCCAGCAGCAGGGACAGGGCCAATGAGCAGTTCTTC.

This clonotype was counted at least ten times. The CDR3 loop reads CASGDSYNSPLHF. The DNA for the CDR3 is TGTGCCAGCGGGGACAGTTATAATTCACCCCTCCACTTT. V and J are TRBV28 and TRBJ1-6; 7 bases match TRBD1. This CDR3 has 13 residues. The V segment lost 8 bases and the J segment 4 bases; nucleotides outside the gene matches: 2. The germline gives CDR1 MDHEN, CDR2 SYDVKM.

At least ten counts were recorded for this clonotype. The genes are TRBV12-3 or TRBV12-4 and TRBJ1-4, with 7 bases fitting TRBD1. Germline trimming cut 6 bases from V and 8 bases from J; bases unmatched to any gene: 9. The length of the CDR3 is 14 residues. The CDR3 is CASSSGGGGEKLFF. The CDR3 nucleotides are TGTGCCAGCAGCTCAGGGGGGGGAGGAGAAAAACTGTTTTTT.

The genes are TRBV11-3 and TRBJ1-1; D might be TRBD1 (5 bases). Trimming removed 2 bases at V and 4 bases at J, with 11 bases between. The CDR3 has 14 residues. Germline values: CDR1 SGHNT, CDR2 YENEEA. DNA for the CDR3: TGTGCCAGCAGCTTACAGGGTAAAGGCACTGAAGCTTTCTTT. Residues: CASSLQGKGTEAFF.